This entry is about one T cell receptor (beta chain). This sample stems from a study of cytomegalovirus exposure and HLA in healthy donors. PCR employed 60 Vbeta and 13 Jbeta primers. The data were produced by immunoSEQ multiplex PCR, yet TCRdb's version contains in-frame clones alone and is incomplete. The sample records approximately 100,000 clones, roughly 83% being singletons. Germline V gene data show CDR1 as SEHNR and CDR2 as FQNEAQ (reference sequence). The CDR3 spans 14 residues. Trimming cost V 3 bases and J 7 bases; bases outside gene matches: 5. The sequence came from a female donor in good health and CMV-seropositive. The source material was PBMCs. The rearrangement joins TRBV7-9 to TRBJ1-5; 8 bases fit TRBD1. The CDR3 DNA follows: TGTGCCAGCAGCTTTGGACAGGGTAAACAGCCCCAGCATTTT. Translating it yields CASSFGQGKQPQHF. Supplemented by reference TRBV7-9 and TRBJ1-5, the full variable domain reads DTGVSQNPRHKITKRGQNVTFRCDPISEHNRLYWYRQTLGQGPEFLTYFQNEAQLEKSRLLSDRFSAERPKGSFSTLEIQRTEQGDSAMYLCASSFGQGKQPQHFGDGTRLSIL.